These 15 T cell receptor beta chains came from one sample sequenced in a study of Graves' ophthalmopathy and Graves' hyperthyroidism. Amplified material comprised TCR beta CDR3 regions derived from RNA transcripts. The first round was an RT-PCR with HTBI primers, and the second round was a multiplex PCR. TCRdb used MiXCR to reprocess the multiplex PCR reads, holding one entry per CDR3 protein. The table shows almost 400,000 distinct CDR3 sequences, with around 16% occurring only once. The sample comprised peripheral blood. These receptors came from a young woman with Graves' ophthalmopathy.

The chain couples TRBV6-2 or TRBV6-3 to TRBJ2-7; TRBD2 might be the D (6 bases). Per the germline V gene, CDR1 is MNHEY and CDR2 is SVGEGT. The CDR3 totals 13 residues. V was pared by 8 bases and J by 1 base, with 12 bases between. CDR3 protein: CASGTVISYEQYF. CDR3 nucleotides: TGTGCCAGCGGGACTGTAATATCCTACGAGCAGTACTTC.

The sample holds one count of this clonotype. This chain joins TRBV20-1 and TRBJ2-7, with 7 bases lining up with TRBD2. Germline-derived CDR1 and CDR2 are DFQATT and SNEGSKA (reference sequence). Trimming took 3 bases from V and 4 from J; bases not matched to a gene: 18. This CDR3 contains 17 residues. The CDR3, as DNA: TGCAGTGCTAGTAGGGACCTAGGGACTACAATCGAGTACGAGCAGTACTTC. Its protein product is CSASRDLGTTIEYEQYF.

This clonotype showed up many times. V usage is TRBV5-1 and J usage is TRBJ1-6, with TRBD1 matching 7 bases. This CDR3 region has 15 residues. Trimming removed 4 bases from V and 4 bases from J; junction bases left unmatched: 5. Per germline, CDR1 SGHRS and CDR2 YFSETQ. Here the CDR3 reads CASSTGTDYNSPLHF. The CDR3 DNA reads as TGCGCCAGCAGCACCGGGACAGATTATAATTCACCCCTCCACTTT.

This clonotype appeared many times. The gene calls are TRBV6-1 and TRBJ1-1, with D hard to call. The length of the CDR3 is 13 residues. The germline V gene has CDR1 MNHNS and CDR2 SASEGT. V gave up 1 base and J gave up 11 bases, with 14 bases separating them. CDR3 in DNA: TGTGCCAGCAGTGAAGGACAAAGCCCTGGGGCTTTCTTT. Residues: CASSEGQSPGAFF.

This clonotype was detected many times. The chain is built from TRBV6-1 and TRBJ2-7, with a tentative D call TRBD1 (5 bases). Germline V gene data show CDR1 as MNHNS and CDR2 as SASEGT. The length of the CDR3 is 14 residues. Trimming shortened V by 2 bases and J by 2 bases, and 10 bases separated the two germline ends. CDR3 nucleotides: TGTGCCAGCAGTGAACGACAGTTGACCTACGAGCAGTACTTC. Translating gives CASSERQLTYEQYF.

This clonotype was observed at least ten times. In nucleotides, the CDR3 is TGTGCCAGCAGTTTCAGGGGCTTGGAGACTGAAGCTTTCTTT. Its translation: CASSFRGLETEAFF. The chain couples TRBV27 to TRBJ1-1, with D perhaps matching TRBD1 (6 bases). The CDR3 consists of 14 residues. V lost 3 bases, J lost 5 bases, and 13 bases lay in between. Germline values: CDR1 MNHEY, CDR2 SMNVEV (reference sequence).

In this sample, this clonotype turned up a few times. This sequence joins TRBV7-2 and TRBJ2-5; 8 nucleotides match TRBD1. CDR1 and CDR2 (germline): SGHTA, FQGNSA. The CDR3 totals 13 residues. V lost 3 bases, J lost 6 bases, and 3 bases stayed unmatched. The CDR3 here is CASSLDRAKTQYF. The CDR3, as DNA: TGTGCCAGCAGCTTGGACAGGGCGAAGACCCAGTACTTC.

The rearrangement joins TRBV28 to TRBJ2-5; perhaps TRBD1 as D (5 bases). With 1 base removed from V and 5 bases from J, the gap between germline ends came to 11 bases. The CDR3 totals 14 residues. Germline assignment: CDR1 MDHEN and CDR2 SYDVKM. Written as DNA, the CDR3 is TGTGCCAGCAGTTTATCTCAGGGTTGGGAGACCCAGTACTTC. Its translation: CASSLSQGWETQYF.

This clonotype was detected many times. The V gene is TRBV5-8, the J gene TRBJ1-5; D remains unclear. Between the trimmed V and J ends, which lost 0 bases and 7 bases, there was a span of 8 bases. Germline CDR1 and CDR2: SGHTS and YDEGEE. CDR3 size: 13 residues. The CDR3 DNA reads TGTGCCAGCAGCTTGGCCTTTGAACAGCCCCAGCATTTT. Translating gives CASSLAFEQPQHF.

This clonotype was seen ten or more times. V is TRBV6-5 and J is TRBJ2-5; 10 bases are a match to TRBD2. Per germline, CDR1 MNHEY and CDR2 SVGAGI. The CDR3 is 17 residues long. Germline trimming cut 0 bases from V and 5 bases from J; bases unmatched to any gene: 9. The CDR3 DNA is TGTGCCAGCAGTTACTCCCCCCCTAGCGGGAGTCGGGAGACCCAGTACTTC. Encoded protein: CASSYSPPSGSRETQYF.

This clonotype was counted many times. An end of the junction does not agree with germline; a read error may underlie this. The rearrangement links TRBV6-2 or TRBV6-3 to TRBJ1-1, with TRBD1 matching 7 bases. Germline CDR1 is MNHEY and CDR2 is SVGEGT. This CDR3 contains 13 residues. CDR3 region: CASSPQGNPEAFF. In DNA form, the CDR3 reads TGTGCCAGCAGTCCACAGGGGAACCCTGAAGCTTTCTTT.

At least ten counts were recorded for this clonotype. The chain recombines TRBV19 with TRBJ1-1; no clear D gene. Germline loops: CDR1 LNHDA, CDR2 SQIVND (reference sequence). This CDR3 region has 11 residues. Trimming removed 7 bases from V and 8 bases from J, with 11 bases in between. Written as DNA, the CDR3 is TGTGCCAGTACCCTCGACCACGAAGCTTTCTTT. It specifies CASTLDHEAFF.

CDR3 DNA: TGTGCCAGCAGCTTAATGTGGGGGACCCCCTACGAGCAGTACTTC. Protein product: CASSLMWGTPYEQYF. The rearrangement joins TRBV7-9 to TRBJ2-7; D is possibly TRBD1 or TRBD2 (5 bases each). Trimming cost V 2 bases and J 2 bases, with 13 bases left between them. Germline CDR1 reads SEHNR; CDR2 reads FQNEAQ (reference sequence). This CDR3 contains 15 residues.

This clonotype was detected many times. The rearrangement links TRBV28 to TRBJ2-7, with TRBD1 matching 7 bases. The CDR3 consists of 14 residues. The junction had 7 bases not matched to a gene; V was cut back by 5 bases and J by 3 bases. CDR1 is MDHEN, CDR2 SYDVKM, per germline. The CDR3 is CASSDDRVRYEQYF. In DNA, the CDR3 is TGTGCCAGCAGTGACGACAGGGTTCGCTACGAGCAGTACTTC. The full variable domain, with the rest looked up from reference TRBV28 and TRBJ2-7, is DVKVTQSSRYLVKRTGEKVFLECVQDMDHENMFWYRQDPGLGLRLIYFSYDVKMKEKGDIPEGYSVSREKKERFSLILESASTNQTSMYLCASSDDRVRYEQYFGPGTRLTVT.

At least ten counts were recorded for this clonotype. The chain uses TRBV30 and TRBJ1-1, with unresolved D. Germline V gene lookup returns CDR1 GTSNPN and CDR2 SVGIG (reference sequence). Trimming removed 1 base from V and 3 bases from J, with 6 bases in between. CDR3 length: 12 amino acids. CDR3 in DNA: TGTGCCTGGAGTGGAGGTCACACTGAAGCTTTCTTT. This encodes CAWSGGHTEAFF. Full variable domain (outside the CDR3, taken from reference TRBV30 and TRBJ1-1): SQTIHQWPATLVQPVGSPLSLECTVEGTSNPNLYWYRQAAGRGLQLLFYSVGIGQISSEVPQNLSASRPQDRQFILSSKKLLLSDSGFYLCAWSGGHTEAFFGQGTRLTVV.